This TCR beta chain derives from a study of blood T cell repertoires in COVID-19. Losses at the gene ends were 4 bases for V and 4 bases for J; bases not matched to a gene: 10. This CDR3 has 16 amino acids. Germline values: CDR1 MNHEY, CDR2 SVGEGT. Libraries were prepared by immunoSEQ multiplex PCR; TCRdb keeps only in-frame clonotypes and omits some of them. The profile covers roughly 250,000 clones, with about 88% appearing a single time and about 2.1% taken by the ten largest. Sequencing was performed on peripheral blood. The gene calls are TRBV6-2 or TRBV6-3 and TRBJ2-3; TRBD2 matches 8 bases. The TCR originated in a woman between 35 and 50 years old who had recovered from COVID-19. DNA for the CDR3: TGTGCCAGCAGTTCTCCGGGACTAGTGAACCCAGATACGCAGTATTTT. It yields the protein CASSSPGLVNPDTQYF.